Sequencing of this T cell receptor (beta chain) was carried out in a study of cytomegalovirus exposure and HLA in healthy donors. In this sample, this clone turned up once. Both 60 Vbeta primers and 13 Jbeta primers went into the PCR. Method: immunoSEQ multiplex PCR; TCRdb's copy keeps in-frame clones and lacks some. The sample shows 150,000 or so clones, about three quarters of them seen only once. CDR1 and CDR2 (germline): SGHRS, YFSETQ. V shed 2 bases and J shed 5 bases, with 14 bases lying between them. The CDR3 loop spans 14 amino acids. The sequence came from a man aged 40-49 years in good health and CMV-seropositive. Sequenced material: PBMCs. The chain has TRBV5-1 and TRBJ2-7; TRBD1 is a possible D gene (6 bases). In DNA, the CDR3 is TGCGCCAGCAGCTTCACAGGGTCTGGGAACGAGCAGTACTTC. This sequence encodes CASSFTGSGNEQYF.